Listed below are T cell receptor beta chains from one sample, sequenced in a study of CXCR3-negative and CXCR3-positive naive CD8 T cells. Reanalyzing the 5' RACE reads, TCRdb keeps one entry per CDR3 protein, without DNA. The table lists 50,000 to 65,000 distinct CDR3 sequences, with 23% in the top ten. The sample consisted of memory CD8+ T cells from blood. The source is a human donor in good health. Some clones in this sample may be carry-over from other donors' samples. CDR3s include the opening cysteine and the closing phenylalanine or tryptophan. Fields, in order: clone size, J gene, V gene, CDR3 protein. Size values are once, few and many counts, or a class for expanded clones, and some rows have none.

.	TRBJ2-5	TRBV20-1	CSARPPKGQETQYF
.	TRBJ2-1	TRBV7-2	CASSLSRDSRTSGNYNEQFF
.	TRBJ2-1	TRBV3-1	CASSQEVVGGLIYNEQFF
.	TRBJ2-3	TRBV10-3	CAISGLAEDTQYF
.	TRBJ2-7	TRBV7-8	CASSRWTAGEQYF
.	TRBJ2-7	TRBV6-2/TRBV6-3	CASSYAVTYEQYF
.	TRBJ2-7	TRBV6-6	CASSYSGRTYEQYF
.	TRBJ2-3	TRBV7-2	CASSFDSTDTQYF
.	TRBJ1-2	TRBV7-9	CASSINTPGQGNYGYTF
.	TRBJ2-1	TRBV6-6	CASSYSSGKAQFF
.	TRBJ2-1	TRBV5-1	CASSRRQGPNEQFF
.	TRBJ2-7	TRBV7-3	CASSLGPSYEQYF
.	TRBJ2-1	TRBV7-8	CASSLAPSGGSVDNEQFF
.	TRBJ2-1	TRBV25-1	CASSETSGTYLMEQFF
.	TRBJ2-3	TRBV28	CASSGRLTDTQYF
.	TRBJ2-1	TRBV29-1	CSVEVASVGVEQFF
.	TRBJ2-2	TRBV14	CASSQLSGTGAGELFF
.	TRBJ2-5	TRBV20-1	CSASVGIYPGLAGGVYQETQYF
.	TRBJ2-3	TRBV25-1	CASSGVLVDTQYF
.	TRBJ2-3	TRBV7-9	CASIEVELSTDTQYF
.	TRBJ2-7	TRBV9	CASSVSPGGEKPYEQYF
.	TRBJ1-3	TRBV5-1	CASSVDRGLGNTIYF
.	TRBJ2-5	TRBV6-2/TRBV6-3	CASSETSGTAETQYF
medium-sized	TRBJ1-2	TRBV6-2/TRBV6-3	CASSYRDNYGYTF
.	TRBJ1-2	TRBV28	CAISKGQGGVTYGYTF
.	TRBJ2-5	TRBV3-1	CASTSTGIDSETQYF
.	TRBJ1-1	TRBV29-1	CSVGGETYLNTEAFF
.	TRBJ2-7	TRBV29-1	CSFRENSYKQYF
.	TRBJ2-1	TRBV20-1	CSARLLGLGNNEQFF
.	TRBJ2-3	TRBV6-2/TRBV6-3	CASKLLAGDTDTQYF
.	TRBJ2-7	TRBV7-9	CASSVGEQPYEQYF
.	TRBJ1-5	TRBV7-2	CASSLPGQSHQPQHF
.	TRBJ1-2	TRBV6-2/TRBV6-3	CASSYGTGEGHTF
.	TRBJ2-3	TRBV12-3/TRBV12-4	CASSRTGASTDTQYF
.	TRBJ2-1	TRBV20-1	CSATDLADHAYNEQFF
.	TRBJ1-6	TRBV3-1	CASSSLVVGDSPLHF
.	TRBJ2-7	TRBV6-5	CASSYSGGVESEQYF
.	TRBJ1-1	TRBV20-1	CSASSGGATEAFF
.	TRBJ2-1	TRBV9	CASSVARLAGGNEQFF
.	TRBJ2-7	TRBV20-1	CSARPRAEYEQYF
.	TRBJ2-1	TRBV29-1	CSVEDQLTEQFF